These 23 T cell receptor beta chains came from one sample sequenced in a study of cytomegalovirus exposure and HLA in healthy donors. Both 60 Vbeta primers and 13 Jbeta primers went into the PCR. Generated by immunoSEQ multiplex PCR, the TCRdb table keeps only in-frame clones and is missing some. There are about 82,000 clones in the sample; about 77% occur only once, and 3.3% lies in the top ten. Source material: PBMCs. The receptors come from a man in his fifties in good health and CMV-seronegative.

The chain carries TRBV6-5 and TRBJ1-4, with 7 nucleotides matching TRBD1. The CDR3 spans 16 residues. J was trimmed by 8 bases and V by 0 bases; bases with no gene match: 9. Germline assignment: CDR1 MNHEY and CDR2 SVGAGI. The CDR3 region is CASSYSTAGGREKLFF. The DNA for the CDR3 is TGTGCCAGCAGTTACTCCACCGCAGGGGGTAGGGAAAAACTGTTTTTT.

V is TRBV27 and J is TRBJ2-2; D remains ambiguous. This CDR3 spans 16 amino acids. Germline V lookup: CDR1 MNHEY, CDR2 SMNVEV (reference sequence). V lost 1 base and J 2 bases, leaving 11 bases between the germline ends. The CDR3 coding sequence is TGTGCCAGCAGTTTATTCGGGTCAGAAAACACCGGGGAGCTGTTTTTT. Residues: CASSLFGSENTGELFF.

This clone has a handful of counts. The chain recombines TRBV28 with TRBJ2-1; 8 bases fit TRBD2. The V gene's germline CDR1 is MDHEN and CDR2 SYDVKM. The CDR3 is made up of 16 amino acids. The V segment lost 6 bases and the J segment 3 bases; nucleotides outside the gene matches: 10. The CDR3 sequence: CASRPMGAGGYNEQFF. The DNA for the CDR3 is TGTGCCAGCAGGCCCATGGGGGCGGGGGGCTACAATGAGCAGTTCTTC.

This clone was observed a single time. This chain links TRBV9 with TRBJ2-3, with 7 bases aligning to TRBD1. The V gene's germline CDR1 is SGDLS and CDR2 YYNGEE. The ends lost 4 bases at V and 0 bases at J; junction bases unmatched: 8. CDR3 length: 16 amino acids. This chain's CDR3 is CASSRTGGSSTDTQYF. DNA of the CDR3: TGTGCCAGCAGCCGGACAGGAGGCTCTAGCACAGATACGCAGTATTTT.

This clone was picked up a small number of times. The rearrangement links TRBV6-1 to TRBJ1-5, with D possibly matching TRBD1 (5 bases). Germline V gene lookup returns CDR1 MNHNS and CDR2 SASEGT. Trimming cost V 6 bases and J 4 bases, with 16 bases left between them. The length of the CDR3 is 15 residues. CDR3 sequence reads: CASSPESGGNQPQHF. The DNA for the CDR3 is TGTGCCAGCAGCCCCGAAAGTGGGGGGAATCAGCCCCAGCATTTT.

V and J are TRBV27 and TRBJ2-1; tentatively, D is TRBD2 (5 bases). CDR1 and CDR2 (germline): MNHEY, SMNVEV (reference sequence). The CDR3 length is 16 residues. Trimming stripped 6 bases from V and 2 bases from J, with 17 bases between. CDR3 nucleotide sequence: TGTGCCAGCAGCCCGAATTCCGGGAAAACCTACAATGAGCAGTTCTTC. Translating gives CASSPNSGKTYNEQFF.

The rearrangement joins TRBV7-2 to TRBJ1-1; D unclear. Trimming left V 8 bases short and J 0 bases short, with 7 bases between. Germline V gene data show CDR1 as SGHTA and CDR2 as FQGNSA. The length of the CDR3 is 12 residues. The CDR3 bases are TGTGCCAGCCCTACAGTGAACACTGAAGCTTTCTTT. Its protein is CASPTVNTEAFF.

The V gene is TRBV4-1, the J gene TRBJ2-7; TRBD2 matches 8 bases. The CDR3 has 18 residues. CDR1 and CDR2 from the germline V gene are MGHRA and YSYEKL. Germline trimming cut 3 bases from V and 4 bases from J; bases unmatched to any gene: 17. CDR3 bases: TGCGCCAGCAGCCAGGGCCACGGGGGGGGGACGGTGGGATACGAGCAGTACTTC. It translates to CASSQGHGGGTVGYEQYF.

V usage is TRBV4-2 and J usage is TRBJ1-2; TRBD1 agrees at 7 bases. Germline V lookup: CDR1 LGHNA, CDR2 YNFKEQ. Germline trimming cut 1 base from V and 4 bases from J; bases unmatched to any gene: 6. The CDR3 loop spans 15 amino acids. CDR3 residues: CASSQGTHRGYGYTF. The CDR3 DNA is TGTGCCAGCAGCCAAGGGACCCACAGGGGCTATGGCTACACCTTC.

The chain has TRBV6-5 and TRBJ1-2; 9 nucleotides agree with TRBD1. The CDR3 consists of 13 residues. J was trimmed by 8 bases and V by 6 bases; bases with no gene match: 7. Germline V gives CDR1 MNHEY, CDR2 SVGAGI. The chain's CDR3 is CASSRGTGLGYTF. DNA of the CDR3: TGTGCCAGCAGCCGAGGGACAGGGTTGGGCTACACCTTC.

This chain uses TRBV9 with TRBJ1-1; D is uncertain. Trimming shortened V by 4 bases and J by 1 base, and 11 bases separated the two germline ends. The germline CDR1 and CDR2 sequences are SGDLS and YYNGEE. The CDR3 totals 14 residues. The CDR3, as DNA: TGTGCCAGCAGCTCGGCCACGGGGAACACTGAAGCTTTCTTT. Translated: CASSSATGNTEAFF.

In nucleotides, the CDR3 is TGTGCCAGCAGTTTACAGGGGGCGACCAAAAACATTCAGTACTTC. This sequence encodes CASSLQGATKNIQYF. The rearrangement uses TRBV27 and TRBJ2-4; 8 nucleotides line up with TRBD1. The length of the CDR3 is 15 residues. Trimming removed 2 bases from V and 2 bases from J; junction bases left unmatched: 2. Germline lookup yields CDR1 MNHEY and CDR2 SMNVEV (reference sequence).

This rearrangement joins TRBV10-3 to TRBJ1-1; D perhaps matches TRBD1 (6 bases). The germline V gene encodes CDR1 ENHRY and CDR2 SYGVKD. V was pared by 2 bases and J by 0 bases, with 19 bases between. The CDR3 loop spans 18 amino acids. The CDR3 is CAISESGRTGLLNTEAFF. The CDR3 coding sequence is TGTGCCATCAGTGAGAGCGGGAGAACAGGGCTACTGAACACTGAAGCTTTCTTT.

The chain carries TRBV19 and TRBJ2-1; 7 bases agree with TRBD1. Germline-derived CDR1 and CDR2 are LNHDA and SQIVND (reference sequence). The CDR3 runs to 16 residues. J lost 6 bases, V lost 7 bases, and 15 bases had no gene match. The CDR3 DNA reads TGTGCCAGTACCCCATCCTCCCGACAGGGTAGCAATGAGCAGTTCTTC. Amino acids: CASTPSSRQGSNEQFF.

This chain connects TRBV12-5 to TRBJ1-1; 10 bases match TRBD1. Germline V gives CDR1 LGHNT, CDR2 FRNRAP. V lost 5 bases and J lost 5; bases outside the gene matches: 8. The CDR3 length is 15 residues. The CDR3 loop is CASGPGDRGRTEAFF. The DNA for the CDR3 is TGTGCTAGTGGTCCCGGGGACAGGGGCAGGACTGAAGCTTTCTTT.

This chain links TRBV10-3 with TRBJ2-7, with 9 positions matching TRBD1. The junction had 8 bases not matched to a gene; V was cut back by 5 bases and J by 0 bases. This CDR3 is built from 16 residues. Germline V gene sequence: CDR1 ENHRY, CDR2 SYGVKD. The CDR3 sequence: CAISPFGTGSSYEQYF. For the CDR3, the DNA is TGTGCCATCAGTCCCTTCGGGACAGGGAGCTCCTACGAGCAGTACTTC.

This clone has more than one count but fewer than ten. As DNA, the CDR3 is TGTGCCAGCAGCCCTCAGGTCACAGATACGCAGTATTTT. Translating gives CASSPQVTDTQYF. The rearrangement links TRBV9 to TRBJ2-3; no reliable D call. Trimming took 4 bases from V and 2 from J, leaving 8 bases between them. Per the germline V gene, CDR1 is SGDLS and CDR2 is YYNGEE. CDR3 length: 13 residues.

This chain connects TRBV19 to TRBJ2-5, with 11 bases fitting TRBD1. CDR3 size: 15 residues. Germline CDR1 and CDR2: LNHDA and SQIVND (reference sequence). Trimming took 8 bases from V and 3 from J; bases not matched to a gene: 8. The CDR3 nucleotides read TGTGCCAGTCCCAGGAGGACAGGGGGCGAAGAGACCCAGTACTTC. Translating it yields CASPRRTGGEETQYF. The full variable domain, with the rest looked up from reference TRBV19 and TRBJ2-5, is DGGITQSPKYLFRKEGQNVTLSCEQNLNHDAMYWYRQDPGQGLRLIYYSQIVNDFQKGDIAEGYSVSREKKESFPLTVTSAQKNPTAFYLCASPRRTGGEETQYFGPGTRLLVL.

The rearrangement uses TRBV7-2 and TRBJ1-6, with TRBD1 matching 7 bases. Germline lookup yields CDR1 SGHTA and CDR2 FQGNSA. J was trimmed by 6 bases and V by 5 bases; bases with no gene match: 7. CDR3 length: 15 amino acids. The CDR3 DNA reads as TGTGCCAGCAGCCTGAGTGGGACAGCTAATTCACCCCTCCACTTT. Translating gives CASSLSGTANSPLHF.

This clone was observed a few times. The chain employs TRBV19 and TRBJ2-1; D remains unclear. The CDR3 has 17 residues. V lost 3 bases to trimming and J lost 8 bases, with 23 bases between them. Looked up from germline, CDR1 is LNHDA and CDR2 is SQIVND (reference sequence). CDR3 DNA sequence: TGTGCCAGTAGTATTATTACGAGGAAGGATTTGATGGATGAGCAGTTCTTC. Amino acid sequence: CASSIITRKDLMDEQFF.

The rearrangement links TRBV30 to TRBJ2-5; D perhaps matches TRBD2 (5 bases). V shed 1 base and J shed 8 bases, with 14 bases lying between them. This CDR3 is 13 amino acids long. Germline CDR1 reads GTSNPN; CDR2 reads SVGIG (reference sequence). CDR3 region: CAWSGGPQGTQYF. CDR3 nucleotides: TGTGCCTGGAGTGGAGGGCCCCAAGGAACCCAGTACTTC.

The chain has TRBV30 and TRBJ1-5; D is ambiguous. CDR1 and CDR2 (germline): GTSNPN, SVGIG (reference sequence). Deletions cut 2 bases from V and 3 bases from J, with 8 bases between. The length of the CDR3 is 13 residues. CDR3 nucleotides: TGTGCCTGGAGTTCCGGGATCAATCAGCCCCAGCATTTT. This sequence encodes CAWSSGINQPQHF.

Here the CDR3 DNA reads TGTGCCAGCAGCCCTTTGGGGGGACAGCTTAACTATGGCTACACCTTC. This gives the protein CASSPLGGQLNYGYTF. The V call is TRBV27, the J call TRBJ1-2; 7 bases agree with TRBD1. J lost 1 base, V lost 6 bases, and 11 bases had no gene match. This CDR3 contains 16 residues. Germline V gene data show CDR1 as MNHEY and CDR2 as SMNVEV (reference sequence).